Listed here is a single T cell receptor (beta chain). Primers used in a second PCR of about 7 to 12 cycles were a sample-barcoded 5' primer and a J-beta primer mix. A tag from a template-switch adaptor with 12 random nucleotides marked each cDNA molecule. TCRdb used MiXCR to reprocess the 5' RACE reads, holding one entry per CDR3 protein. The table lists 1.4 million or so distinct CDR3 sequences, 42% of them singletons. This CDR3 comprises 16 residues. The ends were cut back, 2 bases at V and 2 bases at J, with 13 bases in the middle. Germline CDR1 reads MNHEY; CDR2 reads SVGAGI. This sample is part of a study of blood T cells in healthy people across ages.

This receptor was identified in a woman in her late teens or twenties in good health. The sequenced sample was blood. The chain employs TRBV6-5 and TRBJ2-1, with D perhaps TRBD2 (5 bases). The CDR3 nucleotides read TGTGCCAGCAGTTACGCGTCCCCCGGGGCCTACAATGAGCAGTTCTTC. Its translation: CASSYASPGAYNEQFF.